The subject of this entry is one T cell receptor (beta chain). The CDR3 loop spans 15 amino acids. The V segment lost 3 bases and the J segment 6 bases; nucleotides outside the gene matches: 4. The V gene's germline CDR1 is SGHRS and CDR2 YFSETQ. The data are from a study of blood T cell repertoires in COVID-19. Authors' analysis steps: Amplification of reference gene primers provided the estimated nucleated cell counts. Sequencing was performed with immunoSEQ multiplex PCR; in TCRdb, only in-frame clones are kept and a portion is missing. V, J and clone size reflect that table, while D and trimming were determined from the DNA. The sample includes about 240,000 clones, approximately 80% of them seen just once.

What was sequenced was peripheral blood. The chain combines TRBV5-1 with TRBJ2-2, with 11 bases identical to TRBD1. The sequence derives from a man aged 30 to 39 who had recovered from COVID-19. CDR3 amino acids: CASSSRTGGAGELFF. The CDR3 DNA is TGCGCCAGCAGCTCCAGGACAGGGGGCGCCGGGGAGCTGTTTTTT.